This is a list of T cell receptor beta chains from one sample in a study of cytomegalovirus exposure and HLA in healthy donors. Produced via immunoSEQ multiplex PCR; TCRdb's table is partial and in-frame only. The sample lists about 130,000 clones; around 72% were seen once. The sequencing input was PBMCs. These receptors all stem from a man aged 25 to 40 in good health and CMV-seronegative. The CDR3 runs from the conserved cysteine through the conserved F or W. The D gene is left open where the match is weak. Some rows mark clone size as missing; the rest say once, few, many or name a class of expanded clone.

size | D | J | V | CDR3 | DNA
NA | NA | TRBJ1-1 | TRBV11-2 | CASSFSRDTEAFF | TGTGCCAGCAGCTTTAGCAGGGACACTGAAGCTTTCTTT
NA | TRBD1 | TRBJ1-3 | TRBV7-2 | CASRLGQTSGNTIYF | TGTGCCAGCAGGCTGGGACAGACCTCTGGAAACACCATATATTTT
NA | TRBD1 | TRBJ1-4 | TRBV27 | CASSPPHDDRGGDEKLFF | TGTGCCAGCAGTCCCCCCCACGACGACAGGGGCGGGGATGAAAAACTGTTTTTT
NA | TRBD1 | TRBJ1-4 | TRBV7-2 | CASSSRGGRFEKLFF | TGTGCCAGCAGCTCCCGAGGGGGCCGATTCGAAAAACTGTTTTTT
NA | NA | TRBJ1-2 | TRBV9 | CASSGDSQGNGGYTF | TGTGCCAGCAGCGGCGACTCTCAGGGCAACGGGGGCTACACCTTC
NA | NA | TRBJ2-7 | TRBV28 | CASRTTGPSSYEQYF | TGTGCCAGCAGAACTACAGGCCCGAGCTCCTACGAGCAGTACTTC
NA | NA | TRBJ2-1 | TRBV4-2 | CASSQDRSGYSYNEQFF | TGTGCCAGCAGCCAAGATCGTTCAGGATACTCCTACAATGAGCAGTTCTTC
NA | TRBD1 | TRBJ1-5 | TRBV19 | CASSPGDRGDQPQHF | TGTGCCAGTAGTCCGGGGGACAGGGGCGATCAGCCCCAGCATTTT
NA | NA | TRBJ2-1 | TRBV7-2 | CASSPQWSDNEQFF | TGTGCCAGCAGCCCCCAGTGGTCCGACAATGAGCAGTTCTTC
once | TRBD1 | TRBJ2-5 | TRBV28 | CASSQRQGRGETQYF | TGTGCCAGCAGTCAACGACAGGGGAGAGGGGAGACCCAGTACTTC
NA | TRBD2 | TRBJ2-7 | TRBV5-4 | CASRRAGGSLEQYF | TGTGCCAGCAGACGGGCGGGGGGGTCCCTCGAGCAGTACTTC
NA | TRBD2 | TRBJ2-7 | TRBV11-2 | CASSLLAGGLFHEQYF | TGTGCCAGCAGCTTGTTAGCGGGGGGGCTTTTCCACGAGCAGTACTTC
NA | TRBD1 | TRBJ1-1 | TRBV7-9 | CASSHRGGTGGDGVEAFF | TGTGCCAGCAGCCATAGGGGAGGGACAGGGGGCGATGGGGTTGAAGCTTTCTTT
NA | NA | TRBJ2-3 | TRBV18 | CASSPRTDTQYF | TGTGCCAGCTCACCTCGTACAGATACGCAGTATTTT
NA | TRBD1 | TRBJ1-1 | TRBV5-4 | CASSSNRGRTEAFF | TGTGCCAGCAGCTCAAACAGGGGGCGGACTGAAGCTTTTTTT
NA | TRBD2 | TRBJ2-3 | TRBV7-3 | CASSRRGGATDTQYF | TGTGCCAGCAGCCGACGGGGGGGCGCCACAGATACGCAGTATTTT
few | TRBD2 | TRBJ2-5 | TRBV7-2 | CASSRGGATETQYF | TGTGCCAGCAGCCGCGGGGGGGCCACAGAGACCCAGTACTTC
few | NA | TRBJ1-1 | TRBV6-5 | CASRMVGPGDPAFF | TGTGCCAGCAGAATGGTAGGCCCGGGGGATCCAGCTTTCTTT
few | TRBD2 | TRBJ2-1 | TRBV11-3 | CASSLDFRLAGIHNEQFF | TGTGCCAGCAGCTTAGATTTTAGGCTAGCGGGGATCCACAATGAGCAGTTCTTC
NA | TRBD1 | TRBJ2-1 | TRBV6-5 | CASSLTGGVNEQFF | TGTGCCAGCAGTTTGACAGGGGGAGTAAATGAGCAGTTCTTC
NA | NA | TRBJ2-7 | TRBV28 | CASSHHGGLSYEQYF | TGTGCCAGCAGTCATCACGGGGGGCTGTCCTACGAGCAGTACTTC
NA | NA | TRBJ1-5 | TRBV7-9 | CASSSSSSNQPQHF | TGTGCCAGCAGCTCCTCGAGTAGCAATCAGCCCCAGCATTTT
NA | NA | TRBJ2-7 | TRBV14 | CASSQDGYGLTGRDEQYF | TGTGCCAGCAGCCAAGACGGGTATGGACTTACAGGGCGGGACGAGCAGTACTTC
once | NA | TRBJ1-5 | TRBV7-9 | CASSSGETLNQPQHF | TGTGCCAGCAGCTCCGGGGAAACACTTAATCAGCCCCAGCATTTT
once | NA | TRBJ1-2 | TRBV28 | CASSLYAGGNGYTF | TGTGCCAGCAGTTTATACGCGGGGGGCAACGGCTACACCTTC
NA | TRBD1 | TRBJ2-1 | TRBV6-4 | CASSDRPGQGPKFF | TGTGCCAGCAGTGACCGTCCGGGACAGGGACCCAAGTTCTTC
NA | TRBD2 | TRBJ2-3 | TRBV4-1 | CASTNAGGTDTQYF | TGCGCCAGCACCAACGCGGGGGGCACAGATACGCAGTATTTT